The clone carrying this T cell receptor beta chain was recorded a few times. The target antigen is unknown. In the PCR, 60 Vbeta and 13 Jbeta primers were used. Data came from immunoSEQ multiplex PCR; TCRdb stores just in-frame clones and leaves some out. Counted here are 130,000 to 150,000 clones, approximately 79% occurring once; the ten biggest clones make up 2.5% to 3.5%. This specimen belongs to a study of cytomegalovirus exposure and HLA in healthy donors. Study as a whole: The Caucasian-associated ancestry cluster contained about four fifths of the roughly 390 genotyped donors.

Study-wide findings and caveats: Segments of the TCR beta V type were, in most cases, productive about 87% or about 30% of the time in an earlier analysis. Reportedly, fewer N-insertions than the 666-donor mean appeared in an Asian-associated ancestry cluster in a later analysis.

The CDR3 covers 14 residues. Germline V gene data show CDR1 as MNHEY and CDR2 as SVGAGI. Losses at the gene ends were 5 bases for V and 4 bases for J; bases not matched to a gene: 4. The chain is built from TRBV6-5 and TRBJ2-7; 11 bases match TRBD2. The sample comprised PBMCs. This sequence originates from a woman aged 30 to 39 in good health and CMV-seronegative. The DNA for the CDR3 is TGTGCCAGCAGTCTAGCGGGAGGCGGGTACGAGCAGTACTTC. Protein: CASSLAGGGYEQYF.